The clone carrying this T cell receptor beta chain was recorded a few times. The target antigen is unknown. The authors built bulk TCR libraries by previously described methods with listed TCR primers. TCRdb itself ran the PCR reads through MiXCR, one entry per CDR3 protein. The table lists some 580,000 distinct CDR3 sequences, about 25% of them singletons. This CDR3 is built from 12 residues. V lost 5 bases to trimming and J lost 5 bases, with 10 bases between them. In germline, CDR1 is MNHEY, CDR2 SVGAGI. The entry originates in a study of molecular identifiers for immune sequencing clone quantification. Study findings and constraints: Among effectors, clones above 20 RNA copies held over 99% of molecules; among naive cells, under 1%.

The authors gated naive CD8 T cells as CD8+CD4-CCR7+CD45RA+ for sorting. What was sequenced was naive CD8+ T cells from blood, with Jurkat cell RNA spiked in. Subset meaning: FACS-sorted CD8+CD4-CCR7+CD45RA+ naive T cells. The source of this sequence is a human donor in good health. Some libraries in this study had Jurkat cell RNA spiked in. The chain combines TRBV6-5 with TRBJ2-7; possible D gene TRBD1, 6 bases. CDR3 sequence reads: CASSNQGHEQYF. DNA for the CDR3: TGTGCCAGCAGTAATCAGGGGCACGAGCAGTACTTC.